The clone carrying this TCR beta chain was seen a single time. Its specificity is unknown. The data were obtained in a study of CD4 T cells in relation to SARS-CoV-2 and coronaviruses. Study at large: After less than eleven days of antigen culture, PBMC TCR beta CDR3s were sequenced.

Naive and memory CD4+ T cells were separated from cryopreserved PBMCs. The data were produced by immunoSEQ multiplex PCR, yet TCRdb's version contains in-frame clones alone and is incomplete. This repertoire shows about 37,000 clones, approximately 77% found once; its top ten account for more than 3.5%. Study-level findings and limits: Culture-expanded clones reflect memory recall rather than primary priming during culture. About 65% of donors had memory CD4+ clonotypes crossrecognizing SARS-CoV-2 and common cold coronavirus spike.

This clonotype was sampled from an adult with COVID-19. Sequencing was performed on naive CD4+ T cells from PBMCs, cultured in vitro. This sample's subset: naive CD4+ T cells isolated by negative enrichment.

CDR3 in DNA: TGTGCCAGCAGTTACTCGAGGGGGAACACCTACAATGAGCAGTTCTTC. It specifies CASSYSRGNTYNEQFF. The chain combines TRBV6-7 with TRBJ2-1; possibly TRBD1 for D (6 bases). TRBV6-7 is identified as an open reading frame with a role that is uncertain. The CDR3 spans 16 residues. Deletions cut 0 bases from V and 2 bases from J, with 11 bases between.